The 10 T cell receptor beta chains in this list originate from one sample, sequenced in a study of blood T cell repertoires in COVID-19. The repertoire was sequenced with immunoSEQ multiplex PCR; TCRdb's copy has only in-frame clones and lacks some. The sample yields 200,000 or so clones, roughly 90% seen once. Specimen: PBMCs or T cells enriched from blood (not recorded which). These receptors were collected from a woman aged 18-30 years who had recovered from COVID-19.

This chain links TRBV5-4 with TRBJ1-1; 12 positions match TRBD1. The germline V gene has CDR1 SGHNT and CDR2 YYREEE (reference sequence). After removal of 4 bases from V and 4 bases from J, the junction contained 5 bases not matched to a gene. There are 15 residues in the CDR3. CDR3 amino acids: CASSPGTGGGTEAFF. The DNA of the CDR3 is TGTGCCAGCAGCCCGGGGACAGGGGGCGGCACTGAAGCTTTCTTT.

V gene TRBV28 combines with J gene TRBJ1-1; tentatively, D is TRBD1 (6 bases). CDR1 MDHEN and CDR2 SYDVKM come from the germline V gene. The CDR3 covers 12 residues. Trimming removed 10 bases from V and 6 bases from J, with 15 bases in between. This CDR3 is CATTTGTPEAFF. The DNA for the CDR3 is TGTGCCACAACAACAGGGACCCCTGAAGCTTTCTTT.

J is TRBJ1-5 and V is TRBV7-9, with TRBD1 matching 7 bases. Looked up from germline, CDR1 is SEHNR and CDR2 is FQNEAQ (reference sequence). The CDR3 extends over 14 amino acids. The V gene end was trimmed by 4 bases and the J gene end by 4 bases; junction bases not matched to a gene: 4. CDR3 DNA: TGTGCCAGCAGCTCGTGGGACAGTAATCAGCCCCAGCATTTT. It encodes CASSSWDSNQPQHF.

The rearrangement uses TRBV11-2 and TRBJ2-5; 8 bases align to TRBD2. The CDR3 has 17 amino acids. The J segment lost 5 bases and the V segment lost 5 bases, leaving 16 bases of the junction unmatched. CDR1 and CDR2 from the germline V gene are SGHAT and FQNNGV. This chain's CDR3 is CASSPSGLAGHRETQYF. As DNA, the CDR3 is TGTGCCAGCAGCCCAAGTGGGCTAGCGGGCCACCGGGAGACCCAGTACTTC.

The CDR3 loop is CASSIKGAAVSGYTF. The CDR3 DNA follows: TGTGCCAGCAGTATCAAGGGGGCCGCAGTATCTGGCTACACCTTC. V and J are TRBV2 and TRBJ1-2, with 7 bases fitting TRBD1. J lost 7 bases, V lost 5 bases, and 13 bases had no gene match. This CDR3 comprises 15 residues. Germline loops: CDR1 SNHLY, CDR2 FYNNEI.

Turning to this clone: This specimen includes other DNA sequences encoding the same CDR3. The rearrangement joins TRBV5-1 to TRBJ1-1; D possibly corresponds to TRBD1 (5 bases). The length of the CDR3 is 13 residues. The ends were cut back, 4 bases at V and 1 base at J, with 8 bases in the middle. Germline CDR1 reads SGHRS; CDR2 reads YFSETQ. CDR3 in DNA: TGCGCCAGCAGCCAAACAGGGAACACTGAAGCTTTCTTT. Its translation is CASSQTGNTEAFF.

This clone was counted a single time. J is TRBJ1-2 and V is TRBV4-1, with D perhaps matching TRBD1 (6 bases). The CDR3 sequence is 16 residues long. Germline CDR1 MGHRA, CDR2 YSYEKL. The ends were cut back, 0 bases at V and 4 bases at J, with 15 bases in the middle. As DNA, the CDR3 is TGCGCCAGCAGCCAAGAAGGGGGTGGGCTTGGCTATGGCTACACCTTC. It codes for CASSQEGGGLGYGYTF.

The V and J genes are TRBV14 and TRBJ2-3; 9 bases are shared with TRBD2. The germline gives CDR1 SGHDN, CDR2 FVKESK. The V segment lost 4 bases and the J segment 7 bases; nucleotides outside the gene matches: 6. The CDR3 length is 14 residues. CDR3 coding DNA: TGTGCCAGCAGCCTCGGACTAGCGTTCCATACGCAGTATTTT. Amino acids: CASSLGLAFHTQYF.

The genes are TRBV10-1 and TRBJ1-2; D unresolved. Germline assignment: CDR1 WNHNN and CDR2 SYGVQD (reference sequence). V lost 3 bases to trimming and J lost 9 bases, with 23 bases between them. This CDR3 region has 16 residues. The CDR3 coding sequence is TGCGCCAGCAGTGATGAGGAGCCCGCTTCCGGAAGTAGCTACACCTTC. It is translated as CASSDEEPASGSSYTF.

The gene calls are TRBV5-1 and TRBJ1-4; D gene ambiguous. The CDR3 totals 15 residues. CDR1 is SGHRS, CDR2 YFSETQ, per germline. The germline V and J ends were trimmed by 4 bases and 1 base, with 11 bases remaining between them. The CDR3 DNA follows: TGCGCCAGCAGCGGGCCCCGTGGAACTAATGAAAAACTGTTTTTT. Translated: CASSGPRGTNEKLFF.